The 32 T cell receptor beta chains below were found in one sample sequenced in a study of cytomegalovirus exposure and HLA in healthy donors. Only in-frame clones appear in the TCRdb table, and some are missing; sequencing was by immunoSEQ multiplex PCR. The profile shows 92,000 or so clones, around 96% of them singletons. Sequenced input: PBMCs. These receptors were collected from a man aged 18 to 30 in good health and CMV-seronegative.

The rearrangement links TRBV11-3 to TRBJ1-1, with D hard to call. Germline V gene sequence: CDR1 SGHNT, CDR2 YENEEA. CDR3 length: 15 residues. Trimming left V 5 bases short and J 2 bases short, with 15 bases between. CDR3: CASSQRKTHNTEAFF. The CDR3, as DNA: TGTGCCAGCAGCCAACGCAAGACACATAACACTGAAGCTTTCTTT.

V usage is TRBV7-9 and J usage is TRBJ2-2; D might be TRBD2 (6 bases). Germline CDR1 and CDR2: SEHNR and FQNEAQ (reference sequence). V dropped 5 bases and J dropped 3 bases, with 10 bases sitting between them. The CDR3 totals 14 residues. CDR3 DNA: TGTGCCAGCAGCCCGGGACTTTACACCGGGGAGCTGTTTTTT. Translated: CASSPGLYTGELFF.

The rearrangement joins TRBV6-4 to TRBJ2-2; TRBD2 aligns across 8 bases. The V and J ends lost 5 bases and 4 bases, in that order; junction bases with no gene match: 0. The germline V gene has CDR1 MRHNA and CDR2 SNTAGT. There are 13 residues in the CDR3. In DNA, the CDR3 is TGTGCCAGCAGTAGCGGGAGCACCGGGGAGCTGTTTTTT. Translation: CASSSGSTGELFF.

V gene TRBV18 combines with J gene TRBJ1-5, with 10 bases fitting TRBD1. The germline CDR1 and CDR2 sequences are KGHSH and LQKENI. With 3 bases clipped from V and 0 bases from J, the junction kept 2 bases outside the gene matches. The CDR3 runs to 16 residues. Here the CDR3 reads CASSPGQGNSNQPQHF. DNA of the CDR3: TGTGCCAGCTCACCGGGACAGGGGAATAGCAATCAGCCCCAGCATTTT.

The J gene is TRBJ2-7, the V gene TRBV5-1; 12 bases are shared with TRBD1. Trimming at V came to 4 bases and at J to 5 bases, leaving 13 bases not matched to a gene. CDR3 length: 17 amino acids. Germline CDR1 is SGHRS and CDR2 is YFSETQ. The CDR3 region has the DNA TGCGCCAGCAGCCGGGGCCAAGGGACAGGGGGCTTCAACGAGCAGTACTTC. Translating it yields CASSRGQGTGGFNEQYF.

The chain uses TRBV27 and TRBJ2-7, with D possibly being TRBD1 (5 bases). Trimming took off 1 base at V and 4 bases at J, with 26 bases between the two ends. CDR3 length: 19 residues. Germline V gene data show CDR1 as MNHEY and CDR2 as SMNVEV (reference sequence). CDR3 in amino acids: CASSLYTPPTGRGRYEQYV. The CDR3 DNA reads as TGTGCCAGCAGTTTATATACCCCCCCGACTGGAAGGGGTCGGTACGAGCAGTACGTC.

This clone was detected once. The genes are TRBV28 and TRBJ2-2; the D gene is possibly TRBD2 (5 bases). The CDR3 has 14 amino acids. Deletions cut 2 bases from V and 4 bases from J, with 8 bases between. Germline lookup yields CDR1 MDHEN and CDR2 SYDVKM. CDR3 sequence (DNA): TGTGCCAGCAGTTTACTAGCATTCACCGGGGAGCTGTTTTTT. The encoded protein is CASSLLAFTGELFF.

This clone was observed once. This chain connects TRBV6-5 to TRBJ1-4, with D possibly TRBD1 on 6 matching bases. The CDR3 loop spans 13 amino acids. The V gene lost 6 bases and the J gene lost 7 bases, with 12 bases spanning the gap. CDR1 and CDR2 (germline): MNHEY, SVGAGI. CDR3 DNA sequence: TGTGCCAGCAGCAGGGGCGGGAGTGAAAAACTGTTTTTT. It yields the protein CASSRGGSEKLFF.

This chain uses TRBV2 with TRBJ1-2, with D tentatively TRBD1 (6 bases). V lost 2 bases to trimming and J lost 3 bases, with 13 bases between them. This CDR3 spans 15 amino acids. Germline CDR1 reads SNHLY; CDR2 reads FYNNEI. The CDR3: CASSELLAGDYGYTF. The CDR3 bases are TGTGCCAGCAGTGAATTGTTGGCAGGGGACTATGGCTACACCTTC. The full variable domain, completed using reference TRBV2 and TRBJ1-2, is EPEVTQTPSHQVTQMGQEVILRCVPISNHLYFYWYRQILGQKVEFLVSFYNNEISEKSEIFDDQFSVERPDGSNFTLKIRSTKLEDSAMYFCASSELLAGDYGYTFGSGTRLTVV.

The chain carries TRBV6-5 and TRBJ2-3, with 7 bases aligning to TRBD1. Germline CDR1 and CDR2: MNHEY and SVGAGI. The CDR3 has 14 amino acids. J was trimmed by 9 bases and V by 2 bases; bases with no gene match: 8. CDR3 sequence (DNA): TGTGCCAGCAGTTACGCCTCGGACAGGCGGACGCAGTATTTT. Residues: CASSYASDRRTQYF.

There are a few counts of this clone. The V call is TRBV6-5, the J call TRBJ1-1; no clear D. In germline, CDR1 is MNHEY, CDR2 SVGAGI. The CDR3 covers 12 residues. V lost 7 bases and J lost 1, with 7 bases in between. This chain's CDR3 is CASMMRNTEAFF. In DNA, the CDR3 is TGTGCCAGCATGATGAGGAACACTGAAGCTTTCTTT.

This rearrangement joins TRBV15 to TRBJ1-5, with a tentative D call TRBD1 (5 bases). CDR1 and CDR2 (germline): LNHNV, YYDKDF (reference sequence). Trimming shortened V by 2 bases and J by 10 bases, and 18 bases separated the two germline ends. The CDR3 is 15 amino acids. The CDR3 nucleotides read TGTGCCACCAGCAGAACTAGGGGAGGCTCGCTCCCCCAGCATTTT. Its translation is CATSRTRGGSLPQHF.

This sequence joins TRBV5-4 and TRBJ2-5; D is possibly TRBD1 (8 bases). The germline V gene has CDR1 SGHNT and CDR2 YYREEE (reference sequence). Trimming stripped 5 bases from V and 2 bases from J, with 16 bases between. The CDR3 is 15 amino acids. The CDR3 bases are TGTGCCAGCAGAGACAACAGGGGGGGGCAAGAGACCCAGTACTTC. Translation gives CASRDNRGGQETQYF.

CDR3 DNA: TGTGCCAGCAGTTACGTCCCGGGTAACGAGCAGTACGTC. This translates into CASSYVPGNEQYV. This chain joins TRBV6-6 and TRBJ2-7; D unclear. The CDR3 is 13 residues long. The V and J ends lost 2 bases and 5 bases respectively, with 10 bases between them. The germline V gene has CDR1 MNHNY and CDR2 SVGAGI (reference sequence).

The chain employs TRBV19 and TRBJ1-1; TRBD1 might be the D (5 bases). Trimming took 7 bases from V and 4 from J, leaving 19 bases between them. Germline lookup yields CDR1 LNHDA and CDR2 SQIVND (reference sequence). The CDR3 covers 15 residues. The CDR3 nucleotides are TGTGCCAGTATCACTCGACGCCGTAGGGGCACTGAAGCTTTCTTT. This translates into CASITRRRRGTEAFF.

This sequence joins TRBV5-4 and TRBJ2-2, with D tentatively TRBD1 (6 bases). With 4 bases removed from V and 4 bases from J, the gap between germline ends came to 11 bases. Germline CDR1 is SGHNT and CDR2 is YYREEE (reference sequence). CDR3 length: 14 amino acids. The chain's CDR3 is CASSGTTRTGELFF. Written as DNA, the CDR3 is TGTGCCAGCAGCGGGACAACTCGCACCGGGGAGCTGTTTTTT.

The chain uses TRBV13 and TRBJ2-7, with TRBD1 identical over 8 bases. The germline V gene encodes CDR1 PRHDT and CDR2 FYEKMQ (reference sequence). J was trimmed by 4 bases and V by 5 bases; bases with no gene match: 7. The CDR3 consists of 14 residues. The CDR3 here is CASSLRTGMYEQYF. In DNA form, the CDR3 reads TGTGCCAGCAGCCTAAGGACAGGGATGTACGAGCAGTACTTC.

This rearrangement joins TRBV6-5 to TRBJ2-7; 9 positions match TRBD1. V lost 0 bases and J lost 6; bases outside the gene matches: 6. Germline-derived CDR1 and CDR2 are MNHEY and SVGAGI. CDR3 size: 15 residues. The CDR3 reads CASSYSKTTGGEQYF. The CDR3, as DNA: TGTGCCAGCAGTTACTCGAAAACGACAGGGGGCGAGCAGTACTTC.

This sequence joins TRBV4-1 and TRBJ2-7; D is perhaps TRBD2 (5 bases). Trimming pared 1 base from V and 2 bases from J, leaving 12 bases between. The CDR3 length is 15 residues. Germline CDR1 reads MGHRA; CDR2 reads YSYEKL. The CDR3 sequence is CASSQVAGLAYEQYF. CDR3 nucleotide sequence: TGCGCCAGCAGCCAAGTGGCAGGACTGGCCTACGAGCAGTACTTC.

The CDR3 DNA reads TGCAGCCAAGGACAGTCCTACAATGAGCAGTTCTTC. Translating it yields CSQGQSYNEQFF. This chain joins TRBV29-1 and TRBJ2-1, with a possible D match to TRBD1 (6 bases). V shed 8 bases and J shed 1 base, with 9 bases lying between them. Germline CDR1 reads SQVTM; CDR2 reads ANQGSEA. The CDR3 loop spans 12 amino acids.

The V call is TRBV7-6, the J call TRBJ2-7; D is undetermined. The V end lost 5 bases, the J end lost 6 bases, and 11 bases lay between the germline ends. Germline values: CDR1 SGHVS, CDR2 FNYEAQ. There are 12 residues in the CDR3. The CDR3 nucleotides are TGTGCCAGCAGCGGCGTGGGCCTCGAGCAGTACGTC. Amino acid sequence: CASSGVGLEQYV.

The chain carries TRBV5-1 and TRBJ2-3; 10 bases agree with TRBD2. The V gene end was trimmed by 0 bases and the J gene end by 3 bases; junction bases not matched to a gene: 4. The CDR3 loop spans 16 amino acids. Per germline, CDR1 SGHRS and CDR2 YFSETQ. The CDR3 is CASSLVVAGGTDTQYF. In DNA, the CDR3 is TGCGCCAGCAGCTTGGTGGTAGCGGGAGGAACAGATACGCAGTATTTT.

This chain connects TRBV6-1 to TRBJ1-5; D unresolved. The V end was cut by 4 bases, the J end by 4 bases, with 8 bases between. Germline values: CDR1 MNHNS, CDR2 SASEGT. The CDR3 extends over 13 amino acids. The CDR3 nucleotides read TGTGCCAGCAGTGCCGTCGCGAATCAGCCCCAGCATTTT. It is translated as CASSAVANQPQHF.

The chain is built from TRBV28 and TRBJ1-2; possible D gene TRBD1, 5 bases. This CDR3 has 14 amino acids. From germline, CDR1 is MDHEN and CDR2 SYDVKM. V was cut by 5 bases and J by 4 bases, with 14 bases left in between. The CDR3 nucleotides read TGTGCCAGCAGTCCGCAAGGGGATAGCTATGGCTACACCTTC. This codes for CASSPQGDSYGYTF.

This CDR3 reads CASSHLSSSGNTDTQYF. The CDR3 bases are TGCGCCAGCAGCCATTTATCTTCTAGCGGGAACACAGATACGCAGTATTTT. The chain joins TRBV5-1 to TRBJ2-3; 9 nucleotides agree with TRBD2. Germline V gene data show CDR1 as SGHRS and CDR2 as YFSETQ. Trimming removed 4 bases from V and 2 bases from J; junction bases left unmatched: 11. The CDR3 has 17 amino acids.

The V and J genes are TRBV6-1 and TRBJ1-1, with TRBD1 identical over 10 bases. Unmatched junction bases numbered 8, after V lost 6 bases and J lost 4 bases. This CDR3 contains 15 residues. Germline V gene sequence: CDR1 MNHNS, CDR2 SASEGT. The CDR3 nucleotides are TGTGCCAGCAGCCGTACCGGGACAGGGGTCACTGAAGCTTTCTTT. Its translation is CASSRTGTGVTEAFF.

The V call is TRBV5-6, the J call TRBJ2-1; 9 nucleotides line up with TRBD1. Germline trimming cut 5 bases from V and 5 bases from J; bases unmatched to any gene: 8. Germline values: CDR1 SGHDT, CDR2 YYEEEE. This CDR3 is built from 15 residues. CDR3 in DNA: TGTGCCAGCAGGGAAACCGGGACAGGGAACAATGAGCAGTTCTTC. Translated, it gives CASRETGTGNNEQFF.

The chain is built from TRBV6-1 and TRBJ2-1, with D maybe TRBD2 (6 bases). Trimming pared 6 bases from V and 12 bases from J, leaving 18 bases between. The CDR3 has 13 residues. CDR1 is MNHNS, CDR2 SASEGT, per germline. This CDR3 is CASRDSGSGLQFF. The DNA for the CDR3 is TGTGCCAGCAGGGATTCGGGAAGCGGGCTGCAGTTCTTC.

The chain recombines TRBV9 with TRBJ2-1; maybe TRBD2 (5 bases). The CDR3 consists of 16 residues. Germline CDR1 reads SGDLS; CDR2 reads YYNGEE. The V end lost 1 base, the J end lost 0 bases, and 11 bases lay between the germline ends. The CDR3 is CASSVTSGSSYNEQFF. Written as DNA, the CDR3 is TGTGCCAGCAGCGTAACCAGCGGAAGCTCCTACAATGAGCAGTTCTTC.

CDR3 nucleotide sequence: TGTGCCAGTAGTATAGCGGGGACTAGCGGGACCTACGAGCAGTACTTC. Translation: CASSIAGTSGTYEQYF. V usage is TRBV19 and J usage is TRBJ2-7; 13 bases map to TRBD2. The CDR3 consists of 16 residues. V shed 1 base and J 2 bases; nucleotides not matched to a gene: 2. The germline V gene encodes CDR1 LNHDA and CDR2 SQIVND (reference sequence).

The chain recombines TRBV9 with TRBJ2-7; D may be TRBD2 (6 bases). Trimming removed 1 base at V and 6 bases at J, with 14 bases between. Germline V lookup: CDR1 SGDLS, CDR2 YYNGEE. CDR3 length equals 14 residues. CDR3 residues: CASSVTQEGGEQYF. CDR3 in DNA: TGTGCCAGCAGCGTAACTCAAGAGGGAGGCGAGCAGTACTTC.

The V gene is TRBV4-2, the J gene TRBJ2-5, with TRBD2 matching 14 bases. Germline loops: CDR1 LGHNA, CDR2 YNFKEQ. V shed 4 bases, J shed 5 bases, and the junction held 6 bases outside the gene matches. This CDR3 is built from 16 residues. CDR3 loop: CASSLGLAGVGETQYF. The CDR3 region has the DNA TGTGCCAGCAGCCTGGGACTAGCGGGAGTGGGGGAGACCCAGTACTTC.